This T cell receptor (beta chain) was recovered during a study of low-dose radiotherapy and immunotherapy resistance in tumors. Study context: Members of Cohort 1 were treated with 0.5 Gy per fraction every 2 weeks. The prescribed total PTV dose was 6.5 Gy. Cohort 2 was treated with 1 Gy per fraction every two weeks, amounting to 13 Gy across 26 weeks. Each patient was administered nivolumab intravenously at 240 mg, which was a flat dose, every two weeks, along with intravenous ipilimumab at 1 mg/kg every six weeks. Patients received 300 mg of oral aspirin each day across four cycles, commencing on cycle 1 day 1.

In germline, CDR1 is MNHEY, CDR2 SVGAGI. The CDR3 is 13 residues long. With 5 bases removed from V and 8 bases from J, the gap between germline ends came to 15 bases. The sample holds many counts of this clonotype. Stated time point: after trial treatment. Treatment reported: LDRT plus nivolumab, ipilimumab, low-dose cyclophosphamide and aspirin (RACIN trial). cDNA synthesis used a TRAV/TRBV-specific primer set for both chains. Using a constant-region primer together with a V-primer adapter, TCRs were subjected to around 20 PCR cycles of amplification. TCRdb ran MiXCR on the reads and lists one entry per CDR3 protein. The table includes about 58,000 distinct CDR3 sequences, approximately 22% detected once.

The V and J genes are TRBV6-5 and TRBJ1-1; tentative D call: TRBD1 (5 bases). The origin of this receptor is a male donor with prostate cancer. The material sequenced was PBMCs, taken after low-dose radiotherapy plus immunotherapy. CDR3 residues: CASSRPGRREAFF. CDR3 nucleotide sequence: TGTGCCAGCAGTAGGCCGGGACGGAGAGAAGCTTTCTTT.